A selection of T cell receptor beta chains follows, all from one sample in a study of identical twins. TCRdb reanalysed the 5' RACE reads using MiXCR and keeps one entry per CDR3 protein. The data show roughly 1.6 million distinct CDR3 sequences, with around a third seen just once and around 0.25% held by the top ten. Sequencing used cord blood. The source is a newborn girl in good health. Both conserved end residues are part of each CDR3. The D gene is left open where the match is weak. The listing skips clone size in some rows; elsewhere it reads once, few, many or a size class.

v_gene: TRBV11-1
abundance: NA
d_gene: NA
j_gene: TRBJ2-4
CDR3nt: TGTGCCAGCAGCATACGGGGGGCCGGGCGAGGAGCCAAAAACATTCAGTACTTC
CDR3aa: CASSIRGAGRGAKNIQYF

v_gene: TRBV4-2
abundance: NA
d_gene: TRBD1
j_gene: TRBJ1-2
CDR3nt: TGTGCCAGCAGCCAAGATGGGACAGGGAGATATGGCTACACCTTC
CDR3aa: CASSQDGTGRYGYTF

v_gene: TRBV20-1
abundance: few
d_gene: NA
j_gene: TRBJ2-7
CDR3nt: TGCAGTGCTAGAGTTGGAGTCTACGAGCAGTACTTC
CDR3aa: CSARVGVYEQYF

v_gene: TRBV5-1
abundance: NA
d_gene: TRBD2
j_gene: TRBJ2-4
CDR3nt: TGCGCCAGCAGCTGGGAGCTAGCGGGAGTGGACATTCAGTACTTC
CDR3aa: CASSWELAGVDIQYF

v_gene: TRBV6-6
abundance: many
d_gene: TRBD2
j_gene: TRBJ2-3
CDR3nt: TGTGCCACCGGCGGGGGGTCGGCAGATACGCAGTATTTT
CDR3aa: CATGGGSADTQYF

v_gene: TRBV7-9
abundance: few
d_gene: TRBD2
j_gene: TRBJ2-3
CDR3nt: TGTGCCAGCAGCTTACTAGCGGGAGTCTTAGATACGCAGTATTTT
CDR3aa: CASSLLAGVLDTQYF

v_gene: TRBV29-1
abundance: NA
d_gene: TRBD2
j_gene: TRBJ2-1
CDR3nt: TGCAGCGTTGAATATCCGGGACTAGCCCTTGCGAAGCAGTTCTTC
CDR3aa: CSVEYPGLALAKQFF

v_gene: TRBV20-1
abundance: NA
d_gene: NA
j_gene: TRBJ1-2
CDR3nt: TGCAGTGCTAGAGACCAAAGGGGACTTTATGGCTACACCTTC
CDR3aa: CSARDQRGLYGYTF

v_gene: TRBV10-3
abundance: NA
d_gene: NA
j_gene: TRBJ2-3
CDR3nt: TGTGCCATCAGTCCTACCTACTCCACAGATACGCAGTATTTT
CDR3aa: CAISPTYSTDTQYF

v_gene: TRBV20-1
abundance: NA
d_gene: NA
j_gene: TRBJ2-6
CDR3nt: TGCAGTGCTAGCGGGGCGTCCTCTGGGGCCAACGTCCTGACTTTC
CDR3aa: CSASGASSGANVLTF

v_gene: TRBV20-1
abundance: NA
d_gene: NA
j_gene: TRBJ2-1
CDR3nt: TGCAGTGCTTACGATCTGGGTTCGTATGGGGACGAGCAGTTCTTC
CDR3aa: CSAYDLGSYGDEQFF

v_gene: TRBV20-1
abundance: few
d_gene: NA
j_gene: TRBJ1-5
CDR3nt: TGCAGTGCTAGACTGGGGGGAAGCAATCAGCCCCAGCATTTT
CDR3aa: CSARLGGSNQPQHF

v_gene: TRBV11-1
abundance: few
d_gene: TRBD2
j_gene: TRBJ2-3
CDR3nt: TGTGCCAGCAGCTTGAAGCGGGGGAGGAGCACAGATACGCAGTATTTT
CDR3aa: CASSLKRGRSTDTQYF

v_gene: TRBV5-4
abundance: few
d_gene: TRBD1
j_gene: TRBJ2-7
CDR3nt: TGTGCCAGCAGCTTGAAGAGCTGGACAGGGGAGGGCGAGCAGTACTTC
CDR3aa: CASSLKSWTGEGEQYF

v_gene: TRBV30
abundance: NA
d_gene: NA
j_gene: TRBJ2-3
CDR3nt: TGTGCCTGGAGTGTACTACTGAATACGCAGTATTTT
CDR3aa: CAWSVLLNTQYF

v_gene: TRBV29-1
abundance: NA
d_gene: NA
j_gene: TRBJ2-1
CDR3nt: TGCAGCGTTGAGCAGCGCTACGAGCAGTTCTTC
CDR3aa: CSVEQRYEQFF

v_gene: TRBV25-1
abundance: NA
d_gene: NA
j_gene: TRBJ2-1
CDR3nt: TGTGCCAGCAGTGAATACCTCGCCGGGACTCAGACCTACAATGAGCAGTTCTTC
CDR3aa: CASSEYLAGTQTYNEQFF

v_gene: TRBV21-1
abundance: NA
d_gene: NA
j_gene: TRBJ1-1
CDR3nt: TGTGCCAGCAGCAAAAAAACGAGAGACAGGGAAGGAAAGAAGAACACTGAAGCTTTCTTT
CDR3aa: CASSKKTRDREGKKNTEAFF

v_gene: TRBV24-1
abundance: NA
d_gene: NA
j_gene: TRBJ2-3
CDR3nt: TGTGCCACCTGTGATCCACGACCCGGTTCAGATACGCAGTATTTT
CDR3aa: CATCDPRPGSDTQYF

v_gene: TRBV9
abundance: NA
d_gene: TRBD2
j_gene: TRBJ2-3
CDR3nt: TGTGCCAGCAGCGCCCGCGGGGGGGCCGGATCAGATACGCAGTATTTT
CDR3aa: CASSARGGAGSDTQYF

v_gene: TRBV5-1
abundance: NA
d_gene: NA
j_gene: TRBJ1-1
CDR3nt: TGCGCCAGCTCCAGGGGTTTCGACACTGAAGCTTTCTTT
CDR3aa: CASSRGFDTEAFF

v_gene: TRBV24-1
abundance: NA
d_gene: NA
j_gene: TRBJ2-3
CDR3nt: TGTGCCACCAGTGATTCGAAGGGGAACACAGATACGCAGTATTTT
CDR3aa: CATSDSKGNTDTQYF

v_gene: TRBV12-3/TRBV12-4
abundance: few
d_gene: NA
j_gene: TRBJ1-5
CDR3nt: TGTGCCAGCAGCCGGGGGGCAAGGAATCAGCCCCAGCATTTT
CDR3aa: CASSRGARNQPQHF

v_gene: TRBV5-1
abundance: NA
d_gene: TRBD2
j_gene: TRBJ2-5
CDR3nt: TGCGCCAGCAGCGAGGGACTAGCGGTTCACCAAGAGACCCAGTACTTC
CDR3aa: CASSEGLAVHQETQYF

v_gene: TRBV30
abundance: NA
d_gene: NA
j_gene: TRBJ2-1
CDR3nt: TGTGCCTGGACTAGACGGAATGAGCAGTTCTTC
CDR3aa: CAWTRRNEQFF

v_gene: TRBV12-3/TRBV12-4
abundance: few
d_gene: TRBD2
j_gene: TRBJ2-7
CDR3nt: TGTGCCTCGGGGCAGCGGGATTACGAGCAGTACTTC
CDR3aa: CASGQRDYEQYF

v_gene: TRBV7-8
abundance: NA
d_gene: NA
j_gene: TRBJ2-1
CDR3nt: TGTGCCAGCAACCTCGACAGGACCTACAATGAGCAGTTCTTC
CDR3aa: CASNLDRTYNEQFF

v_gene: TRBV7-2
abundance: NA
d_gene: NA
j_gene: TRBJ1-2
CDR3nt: TGTTCCAGCAGCTTAACCGGGAACTATGGCTACACCTTC
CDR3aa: CSSSLTGNYGYTF

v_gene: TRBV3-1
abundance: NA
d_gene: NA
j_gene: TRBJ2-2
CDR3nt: TGTGCCAGCAGCCAACAGGGTAGGACCGGGGAGCTGTTTTTT
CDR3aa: CASSQQGRTGELFF

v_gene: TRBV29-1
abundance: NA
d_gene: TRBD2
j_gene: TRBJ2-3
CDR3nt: TGCAGCGTTGGGATTGCGGGGGGCACAGATACGCCGTATTTT
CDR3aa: CSVGIAGGTDTPYF

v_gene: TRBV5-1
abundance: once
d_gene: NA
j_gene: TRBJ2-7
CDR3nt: TGCGCCAGCAGTAAAGGACCGGCTTCCTACTACGAGCAGTACTTC
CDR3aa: CASSKGPASYYEQYF

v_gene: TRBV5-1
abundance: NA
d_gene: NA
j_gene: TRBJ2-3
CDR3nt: TGCGCCAGCAGCTTAGCGTTCGCTAGCACAGATACGCAGTATTTT
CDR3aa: CASSLAFASTDTQYF

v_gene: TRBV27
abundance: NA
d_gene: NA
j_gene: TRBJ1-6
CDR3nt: TGTGCCAGCAGTTTAAATTTGCCCGGGGGTTCACCCCTCCACTTT
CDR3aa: CASSLNLPGGSPLHF

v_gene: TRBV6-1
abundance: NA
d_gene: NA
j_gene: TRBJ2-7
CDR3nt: TGTGCCAGCCGAAGAGGGGGGACGGGGAAGACTTACGAGCAGTACTTC
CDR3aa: CASRRGGTGKTYEQYF

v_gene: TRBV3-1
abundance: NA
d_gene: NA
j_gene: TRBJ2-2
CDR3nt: TGTGCCAGCAGCCAACAATTAGGGACCGGGGAGCTGTTTTTT
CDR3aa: CASSQQLGTGELFF

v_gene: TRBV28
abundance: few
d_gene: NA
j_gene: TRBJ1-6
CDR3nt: TGTGCCAGCAGTTCCCCCGATCTGACCCCTAGTTCACCCCTCCACTTT
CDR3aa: CASSSPDLTPSSPLHF

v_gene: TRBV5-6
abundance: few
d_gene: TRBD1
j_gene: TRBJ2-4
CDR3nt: TGTGCCAGCAGCTGGACAGGGGGGATCGGAAACATTCAGTACTTC
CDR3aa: CASSWTGGIGNIQYF

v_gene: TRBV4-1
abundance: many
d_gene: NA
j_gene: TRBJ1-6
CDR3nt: TGCGCCAGCAGCCAAGACAACTATAATTCACCCCTCCACTTT
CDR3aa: CASSQDNYNSPLHF

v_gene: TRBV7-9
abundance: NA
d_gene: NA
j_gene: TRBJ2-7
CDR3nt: TGTGCCAGCAGCTTAGGTTCAGGGTGGAGGGACAATGAGCAGTACTTC
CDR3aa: CASSLGSGWRDNEQYF

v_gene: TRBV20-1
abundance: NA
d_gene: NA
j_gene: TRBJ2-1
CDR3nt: TGCAGTGTGGTCAGGGGTTTTGACAATGAGCAGTTCTTC
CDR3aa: CSVVRGFDNEQFF

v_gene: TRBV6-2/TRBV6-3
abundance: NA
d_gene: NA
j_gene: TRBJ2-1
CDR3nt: TGTGCCAGCAGTTACCTGGACCCCAATGAGCAGTTCTTC
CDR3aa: CASSYLDPNEQFF

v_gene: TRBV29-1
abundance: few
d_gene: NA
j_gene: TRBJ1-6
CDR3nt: TGCAGCGTTGTACACAGCTTTAATTCACCCCTCCACTTT
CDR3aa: CSVVHSFNSPLHF

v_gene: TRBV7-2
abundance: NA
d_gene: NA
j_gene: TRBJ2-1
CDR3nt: TGTGCCGGCAGCTCTAGCGCGGGGCAGTTCTTC
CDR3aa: CAGSSSAGQFF